The clone carrying this T cell receptor beta chain was detected a few times. This sample was included in a study of identical twins' blood T cells. CDR3 length: 15 amino acids. Germline assignment: CDR1 SGHRS and CDR2 YFSETQ. Trimming took off 0 bases at V and 8 bases at J, with 14 bases between the two ends. From the 5' RACE reads, TCRdb called clonotypes with MiXCR, one entry per CDR3 protein. The data hold hundreds of thousands of distinct CDR3 sequences, with around 30% observed a single time. This clonotype was sampled from a woman aged 18 to 55 in good health. Sequencing was performed on PBMCs. The chain joins TRBV5-1 to TRBJ1-4; tentatively, D is TRBD1 (6 bases). CDR3 sequence (DNA): TGCGCCAGCAGCTTGGCGGCAGGGGAAGGAGAAAAACTGTTTTTT. Translating gives CASSLAAGEGEKLFF. The variable domain in full, completed from reference TRBV5-1 and TRBJ1-4, reads KAGVTQTPRYLIKTRGQQVTLSCSPISGHRSVSWYQQTPGQGLQFLFEYFSETQRNKGNFPGRFSGRQFSNSRSEMNVSTLELGDSALYLCASSLAAGEGEKLFFGSGTQLSVL.